This record covers a single T cell receptor (beta chain). What it recognizes is unknown. Clones were read by immunoSEQ multiplex PCR, and TCRdb kept only the in-frame ones, dropping some. The repertoire holds 50,000 to 65,000 clones, with 75% to 85% as singletons. The data originate from a study of vaccination effects on CD4 cells after COVID-19. Before any sequencing was done, the ViraFEST assay used viral peptide pools to expand antigen-specific CD4+ T cells. Following an approximately 9-day culture, CD4+ T cells were purified. CDR3 length equals 14 residues. The V gene's germline CDR1 is LGHNA and CDR2 YSLEER. Trimming left V 4 bases short and J 1 base short, with 10 bases between.

Material: CD4+ T cells from PBMCs cultured with HCoV-229E spike peptides, obtained before COVID-19 vaccination. The receptor was derived from a human donor who received a COVID-19 vaccine. V usage is TRBV4-3 and J usage is TRBJ1-1; D uncertain. This CDR3 is CASSRGRGNTEAFF. The CDR3 nucleotides read TGCGCCAGCAGCCGTGGCCGGGGGAACACTGAAGCTTTCTTT.